The present T cell receptor beta chain was sequenced within a study of somatic mutations in cytotoxic T cells in rheumatoid arthritis. Study in general: In some cases, T-cell populations stained with V beta antibodies were flow-sorted at nearly 100% purity, and these included V beta1+ cells sequenced for TCRB. Study-level points and caveats: Each of about an eighth of the roughly 60 patients had a largest CD8+ clone that made up more than 20% of CD8+ cells.

By positive magnetic bead selection, CD4+ and CD8+ cells were isolated, and their purity was checked by flow cytometry. In the original workflow: Seldom did patient CD8+ clones exceeding 1% match published virus-specific TCRB sequences. The table came from immunoSEQ multiplex PCR; TCRdb's copy has only in-frame clones and leaves some out. That table is the source of V, J and clone size, and D and trimming were worked out from the DNA. This sample has some 7,000 clones, with 74% found just once. This CDR3 is 14 amino acids long. Germline-derived CDR1 and CDR2 are MNHEY and SVGAGI. Trimming at V came to 8 bases and at J to 7 bases, leaving 13 bases not matched to a gene. With respect to this clone: The antigen is not known.

This sequence joins TRBV6-5 and TRBJ2-5; 7 positions agree with TRBD1. The material sequenced was CD8+ T cells sorted from blood. This TCR derives from an adult with rheumatoid arthritis. The DNA of the CDR3 is TGTGCCAGCGAACCCGACAGGGCTGAGGGGACCCAGTACTTC. Translated: CASEPDRAEGTQYF.